The rows below give T cell receptor beta chains drawn from one sample of a study of blood T cell repertoires in COVID-19. The table came from immunoSEQ multiplex PCR; TCRdb's copy has only in-frame clones and leaves some out. The data contain around 120,000 clones, approximately 68% of them singletons. The sequencing sample was made of peripheral blood. These receptors all come from a woman aged 70-85 years with acute or convalescent COVID-19. CDR3s leave out the opening cysteine and the closing phenylalanine or tryptophan. Each record gives: J gene, V gene, CDR3 protein.

>TRBJ2-1|TRBV6-2/TRBV6-3
ASSYGPLYNEQF
>TRBJ1-1|TRBV7-9
ASSPRTGFQTEAF
>TRBJ1-1|TRBV3-1/TRBV3-2
ASRRTQNTEAF
>TRBJ1-1|TRBV5-4
ASSLRYDEENTEAF
>TRBJ2-7|TRBV9
ASSVYSYPYEQY
>TRBJ2-7|TRBV7-2
ASSLRGGRSSYEQY
>TRBJ2-1|TRBV7-8
ASSLLAGAYNEQF
>TRBJ2-7|TRBV10-3
AIRDQGHEQY
>TRBJ1-1|TRBV30
ASKALPGTGAMNTEAF
>TRBJ2-7|TRBV7-9
ASTFGDRSSYEQY
>TRBJ2-1|TRBV15
ATSSPGLAGGSSYNEQF
>TRBJ1-3|TRBV25-1
ASSEWGTGSSGNTIY
>TRBJ1-2|TRBV5-4
ASSLTGAVNYGYT
>TRBJ1-1|TRBV18
ASSHTTENTEAF
>TRBJ2-6|TRBV5-8
ASNYWTASGANVLT
>TRBJ1-1|TRBV5-1
ASSFSDGTLEAF
>TRBJ1-1|TRBV12-3/TRBV12-4
ASTSRGNTEAF
>TRBJ2-7|TRBV7-2
ASSLEGLAVYEQY
>TRBJ1-6|TRBV5-8
ASSFTVNSPLH
>TRBJ2-3|TRBV27
ASSILAGSLTDTQY
>TRBJ1-2|TRBV6-2/TRBV6-3
ASSTTPRQGRSYGYT
>TRBJ2-5|TRBV2
ASSEAGQYQETQY
>TRBJ2-5|TRBV10-3
AISASTSGGETQY
>TRBJ2-1|TRBV11-2
ASSHWTGSSYNEQF
>TRBJ2-7|TRBV27
ASSWDRGAYEQY
>TRBJ2-1|TRBV9
ASSLSGTGVGNEQF
>TRBJ2-4|TRBV7-8
ASSLSRGGALAKNIQY
>TRBJ1-1|TRBV19
ASSSFGGRSTEAF
>TRBJ2-3|TRBV4-1
ASSQVPQTTDTQY
>TRBJ2-1|TRBV28
ATREQGAADEQF
>TRBJ1-5|TRBV7-6
ASSLGPNQPQH
>TRBJ2-5|TRBV10-1
ASSPQLGVETQY
>TRBJ1-5|TRBV5-1
ASSLTGEPNQPQH
>TRBJ1-1|TRBV6-5
ASTDRTGRNTEAF
>TRBJ2-7|TRBV7-8
ASTRLGPGDYEQY
>TRBJ1-5|TRBV27
ASSSTGNSNQPQH
>TRBJ2-7|TRBV6-1
ASSGPRTGTYYEQY
>TRBJ2-5|TRBV5-1
ASLQGTGTQY
>TRBJ2-3|TRBV7-2
ASSPQGTDTQY
>TRBJ1-1|TRBV2
ASSETPRRGGTEAF
>TRBJ1-5|TRBV30
AWRAGGTNSNQPQH
>TRBJ2-1|TRBV9
ASSVGAGVYNEQF
>TRBJ2-7|TRBV2
ASSDIGGWQGANEQY
>TRBJ2-1|TRBV5-1
ASGIDRDNEQF
>TRBJ2-1|TRBV30
AWNPLGASDEQF
>TRBJ2-7|TRBV6-1
ASSENLAASNWQY
>TRBJ2-7|TRBV15
ATSRDKSYEQY
>TRBJ2-7|TRBV11-2
ASSLTAGSHQGEQY
>TRBJ2-7|TRBV19
ASSIIWAGEGEQY
>TRBJ2-4|TRBV19
ASSPRDRVIQY
>TRBJ2-5|TRBV2
ASKPGQGVETQY
>TRBJ1-5|TRBV6-6
ASSYGSNQPQH
>TRBJ1-5|TRBV7-9
ASTPGTGYSNQPQH
>TRBJ1-5|TRBV2
ASSEPLMNQPQH
>TRBJ2-1|TRBV27
ASSLPGLAGYNEQF
>TRBJ2-7|TRBV29-1
SVVTGTQPSYEQY
>TRBJ1-1|TRBV5-6
ASSSTGTGIVSKAF
>TRBJ1-5|TRBV2
ASSSGGRFNQPQH